The present entry profiles one T cell receptor (beta chain) with its context. The data were obtained in a study of blood T cell repertoires in COVID-19. For the study at large: COVID-19 samples collected from the United States, Italy and Spain covered acute and convalescent phases. PBMCs, B-cell-depleted T cells, or T cells were the source of the cDNA or gDNA that made up the material.

As processed by the authors: Reference gene primer amplification gave nucleated cell count estimates. Using immunoSEQ multiplex PCR, the repertoire was profiled, and TCRdb retains in-frame clones only, with some absent. That table supplies the V and J calls and clone size; D and trimming were determined from the DNA. The sample contains fewer than 110,000 clones, less than 90% of which appear only once. Trimming left V 0 bases short and J 1 base short, with 7 bases between. There are 14 residues in the CDR3. Germline V gives CDR1 SGHKS, CDR2 YYEKEE (reference sequence). Specimen: peripheral blood. V usage is TRBV5-5 and J usage is TRBJ2-5, with D uncertain. The receptor's source is a human donor in a cohort sampled during active COVID-19. The CDR3 spells CASSLGSVQETQYF. DNA of the CDR3: TGTGCCAGCAGCTTGGGGTCGGTCCAAGAGACCCAGTACTTC.